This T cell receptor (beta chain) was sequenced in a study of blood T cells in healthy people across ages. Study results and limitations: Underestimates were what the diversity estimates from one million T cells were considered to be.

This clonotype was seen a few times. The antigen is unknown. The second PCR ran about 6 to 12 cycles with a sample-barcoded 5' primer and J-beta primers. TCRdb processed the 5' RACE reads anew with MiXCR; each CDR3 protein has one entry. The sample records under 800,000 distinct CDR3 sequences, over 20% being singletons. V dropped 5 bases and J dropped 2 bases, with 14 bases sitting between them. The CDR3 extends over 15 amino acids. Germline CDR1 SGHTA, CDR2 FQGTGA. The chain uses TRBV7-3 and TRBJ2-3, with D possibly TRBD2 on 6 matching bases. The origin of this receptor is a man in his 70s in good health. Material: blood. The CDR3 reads CASSAGRADTDTQYF. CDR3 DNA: TGTGCCAGCAGCGCGGGACGGGCCGACACAGATACGCAGTATTTT.